These T cell receptor beta chains were read from a single sample in a study of blood T cell repertoires in COVID-19. Some clones are missing from TCRdb's copy, which holds only in-frame ones; the method was immunoSEQ multiplex PCR. The table has 230,000 or so clones, around 84% seen once; the top ten hold around 6.3%. Sequenced input: PBMCs or T cells enriched from blood (not recorded which). Source of these receptors: a woman in her 50s who had been exposed to COVID-19. Each CDR3 is given with its conserved first and last residue. Fields, in order: D gene, clone size, V gene, J gene, CDR3 DNA, CDR3 protein. The D gene is left open where the match is weak. Size values are once, few and many counts, or a class for expanded clones, and some rows have none.

d_call: -; clone_size: -; v_call: TRBV6-5; j_call: TRBJ1-1; cdr3_nt: TGTGCCAGCACTCAGGGAAGGATTGCTTTCTTT; cdr3_aa: CASTQGRIAFF
d_call: -; clone_size: few; v_call: TRBV5-4; j_call: TRBJ1-2; cdr3_nt: TGTGCCAGCAGCTTGGGGGAGGCCTATGGCTACACCTTC; cdr3_aa: CASSLGEAYGYTF
d_call: TRBD1; clone_size: -; v_call: TRBV7-9; j_call: TRBJ1-1; cdr3_nt: TGTGCCAGCAGCTTATACACAGGGGTGAACACTGAAGCTTTCTTT; cdr3_aa: CASSLYTGVNTEAFF
d_call: TRBD1; clone_size: -; v_call: TRBV5-4; j_call: TRBJ1-2; cdr3_nt: TGTGCCAGCAGCCCGGACAGGGGGAACTATGGCTACACCTTC; cdr3_aa: CASSPDRGNYGYTF
d_call: TRBD1; clone_size: -; v_call: TRBV6-5; j_call: TRBJ2-3; cdr3_nt: TGTGCCAGCAGAAGACAGGGGGCGAATACGCAGTATTTT; cdr3_aa: CASRRQGANTQYF
d_call: -; clone_size: -; v_call: TRBV2; j_call: TRBJ1-1; cdr3_nt: TGTGCCAGCAGTGGTCGAGGGTGGAACACTGAAGCTTTCTTT; cdr3_aa: CASSGRGWNTEAFF
d_call: -; clone_size: -; v_call: TRBV28; j_call: TRBJ2-1; cdr3_nt: TGTGCCAGCAGGGGACTGTACAATGAGCAGTTCTTC; cdr3_aa: CASRGLYNEQFF
d_call: TRBD2; clone_size: -; v_call: TRBV19; j_call: TRBJ2-7; cdr3_nt: TGTGCCAGTAGTCGTCGGAATAGCGGGGGTGCCTACGAGCAGTACTTC; cdr3_aa: CASSRRNSGGAYEQYF
d_call: TRBD1; clone_size: -; v_call: TRBV2; j_call: TRBJ1-3; cdr3_nt: TGTGCCAGCAGTGGGACAGGGAGAAGAAACACCATATATTTT; cdr3_aa: CASSGTGRRNTIYF
d_call: TRBD1; clone_size: -; v_call: TRBV5-1; j_call: TRBJ2-7; cdr3_nt: TGCGCCAGCAGCTACTCTGACAGGGGGGGCTACGAGCAGTACTTC; cdr3_aa: CASSYSDRGGYEQYF
d_call: TRBD1; clone_size: medium-sized; v_call: TRBV27; j_call: TRBJ1-2; cdr3_nt: TGTGCCAGCAGTCCGGACCGGGACAGGGGGGGCTACACCTTC; cdr3_aa: CASSPDRDRGGYTF
d_call: -; clone_size: -; v_call: TRBV4-3; j_call: TRBJ2-7; cdr3_nt: TGCGCCAGCAGCCAAGCCCCCGGGGACTCCTACGAGCAGTACTTC; cdr3_aa: CASSQAPGDSYEQYF
d_call: TRBD1; clone_size: -; v_call: TRBV6-5; j_call: TRBJ1-1; cdr3_nt: TGTGCCAGCAGGGACAGGACCTCTTACACTGAAGCTTTCTTT; cdr3_aa: CASRDRTSYTEAFF
d_call: -; clone_size: -; v_call: TRBV13; j_call: TRBJ1-3; cdr3_nt: TGTGCCAGCAGCTTAGGCAATCAGAATTTTGCTGGAAACACCATATATTTT; cdr3_aa: CASSLGNQNFAGNTIYF
d_call: -; clone_size: -; v_call: TRBV18; j_call: TRBJ1-1; cdr3_nt: TGTGCCAGCTCACCCGGGGCGGGAACTGAAGCTTTCTTT; cdr3_aa: CASSPGAGTEAFF
d_call: -; clone_size: -; v_call: TRBV7-2; j_call: TRBJ1-2; cdr3_nt: TGTGCCAGCAGCCCCCGGAGTTTGTATGGCTACACCTTC; cdr3_aa: CASSPRSLYGYTF